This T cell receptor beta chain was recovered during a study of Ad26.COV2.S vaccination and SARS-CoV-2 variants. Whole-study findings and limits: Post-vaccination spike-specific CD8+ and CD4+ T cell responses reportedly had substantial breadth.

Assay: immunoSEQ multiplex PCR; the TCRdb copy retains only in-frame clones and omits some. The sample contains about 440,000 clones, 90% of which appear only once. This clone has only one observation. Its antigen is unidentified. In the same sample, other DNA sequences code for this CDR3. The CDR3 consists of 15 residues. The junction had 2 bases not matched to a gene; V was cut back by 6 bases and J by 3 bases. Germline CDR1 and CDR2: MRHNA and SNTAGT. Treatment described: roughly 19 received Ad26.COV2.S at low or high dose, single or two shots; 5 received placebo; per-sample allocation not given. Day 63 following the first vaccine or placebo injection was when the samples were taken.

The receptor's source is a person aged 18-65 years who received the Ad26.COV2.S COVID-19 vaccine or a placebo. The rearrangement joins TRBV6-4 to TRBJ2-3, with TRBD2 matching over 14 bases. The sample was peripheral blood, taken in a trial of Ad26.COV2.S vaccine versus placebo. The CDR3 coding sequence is TGTGCCAGCAGCGGACTAGCGGGAGGAACAGATACGCAGTATTTT. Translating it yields CASSGLAGGTDTQYF.